One and the same sample provided the 5 T cell receptor beta chains below, sequenced in a study of T-cell reconstitution after alpha-beta-depleted transplantation in children. Unique molecular identifiers were used in preparing the TCRbeta library. TCRdb used MiXCR to reprocess the PCR reads, holding one entry per CDR3 protein. The sample records about 340,000 distinct CDR3 sequences, 15% to 20% being singletons. The sample consisted of PBMCs, mostly from graft donor cells, taken 360 days after TCRalphabeta/CD19-depleted stem cell transplant. These receptors came from a male patient aged 2 to 9 who had a stem cell transplant for acute lymphoblastic leukemia, so the T cells may come from the graft donor.

This clonotype appeared a few times. The chain uses TRBV9 and TRBJ2-1, with 7 bases lining up with TRBD1. Unmatched junction bases numbered 9, after V lost 0 bases and J lost 3 bases. The CDR3 is 17 amino acids. The V gene's germline CDR1 is SGDLS and CDR2 YYNGEE. In nucleotides, the CDR3 is TGTGCCAGCAGCGTAGGATGGCAGGGGGTCCTCTACAATGAGCAGTTCTTC. Encoded protein: CASSVGWQGVLYNEQFF.

In this sample, this clonotype turned up many times. This chain connects TRBV12-3 or TRBV12-4 to TRBJ2-1; perhaps TRBD2 as D (6 bases). This CDR3 is built from 15 residues. Trimming shortened V by 2 bases and J by 5 bases, and 13 bases separated the two germline ends. This chain's CDR3 is CASSLWGEPNNEQFF. CDR3 DNA: TGTGCCAGCAGTTTATGGGGGGAGCCGAACAATGAGCAGTTCTTC.

This clonotype has at least ten counts. The chain is built from TRBV12-3 or TRBV12-4 and TRBJ2-7, with a weak D call TRBD1 (5 bases). This CDR3 spans 16 amino acids. The germline V and J ends were trimmed by 3 bases and 4 bases, with 19 bases remaining between them. The CDR3 spells CASSFFRGRVKYEQYF. CDR3 nucleotide sequence: TGTGCCAGCAGTTTTTTTCGTGGCAGGGTGAAGTACGAGCAGTACTTC.

This clonotype was seen more than once but under ten times. CDR3 sequence: CAISEASGNYEQYF. As DNA, the CDR3 is TGTGCCATCAGTGAGGCTAGCGGGAACTACGAGCAGTACTTC. The V and J genes are TRBV10-3 and TRBJ2-7; 9 bases are a match to TRBD2. The germline V gene has CDR1 ENHRY and CDR2 SYGVKD. The CDR3 spans 14 residues. V shed 2 bases and J 3 bases; nucleotides not matched to a gene: 2.

As concerns this clonotype: The germline gene is not matched at one end of the junction; a read error may be the cause. The chain links TRBV12-3 or TRBV12-4 to TRBJ2-1; 8 positions match TRBD2. CDR3 length equals 16 residues. The chain's CDR3 is CAGSPGLAYAYNEQFF. CDR3 sequence (DNA): TGTGCCGGCAGTCCCGGACTAGCCTATGCCTACAATGAGCAGTTCTTC.